This entry features one T cell receptor (beta chain) sequence. Its specificity is not known. The entry originates in a study of blood T cells in healthy people across ages. CDR3 length: 15 residues. The V end lost 5 bases, the J end lost 0 bases, and 13 bases lay between the germline ends. Germline CDR1 is SGHTA and CDR2 is FQGTGA. Primers used in a second PCR of about 7 to 12 cycles were a sample-barcoded 5' primer and a J-beta primer mix. TCRdb re-called the 5' RACE reads through MiXCR, storing one row per CDR3 protein. Of 600,000 to 900,000 distinct CDR3 sequences in the sample, roughly 25% were seen once. The study's findings and limits: Long-lived donors had more naive CD4+ cells and higher diversity than aged donors.

Each sample gave at least 6.5 million isolated PBMCs. The sample was also linked to a second study, of T cells of mothers and their children. That investigation notes: Thymic selection, a shaping force on TCR recombination output, acts similarly in related and unrelated pairs.

The chain joins TRBV7-3 to TRBJ1-2; tentatively, D is TRBD1 (6 bases). Material for sequencing was blood. The source is a boy younger than 18 in good health. In DNA, the CDR3 is TGTGCCAGCAGCCGCGAGGGGGGTCCTAACTATGGCTACACCTTC. The encoded protein is CASSREGGPNYGYTF. The full variable domain, completed using reference TRBV7-3 and TRBJ1-2, is GAGVSQTPSNKVTEKGKYVELRCDPISGHTALYWYRQSLGQGPEFLIYFQGTGAADDSGLPNDRFFAVRPEGSVSTLKIQRTERGDSAVYLCASSREGGPNYGYTFGSGTRLTVV.